The 19 T cell receptor beta chains presented below share a single source sample, sequenced in a study of control samples from healthy donors and cancer patients. Sequencing used immunoSEQ multiplex PCR; TCRdb keeps in-frame clones, though not all of them. The table includes roughly 100,000 clones, 90% to 95% detected once. The sequencing input was blood. All receptors derive from a woman aged 18-35 years in good health.

V and J are TRBV30 and TRBJ1-4; the D is unclear. V was trimmed by 2 bases and J by 8 bases, leaving 12 bases between them. This CDR3 spans 13 amino acids. Germline CDR1 GTSNPN, CDR2 SVGIG (reference sequence). CDR3: CAWSQVLWEKLFF. CDR3 sequence (DNA): TGTGCCTGGAGTCAGGTGCTCTGGGAAAAACTGTTTTTT.

This sequence joins TRBV7-8 and TRBJ2-2; D is possibly TRBD1 (5 bases). CDR1 is SGHVS, CDR2 FQNEAQ, per germline. The CDR3 has 16 amino acids. V was trimmed by 3 bases and J by 6 bases, leaving 17 bases between them. CDR3 nucleotide sequence: TGTGCCAGCAGCTTCCTAGATGGGGCCCTGGCCGGGGAGCTGTTTTTT. Protein: CASSFLDGALAGELFF.

CDR3 bases: TGTGCCAGCAGCCAAGATTTAGCGGGGGGCAAAAACATTCAGTACTTC. This gives the protein CASSQDLAGGKNIQYF. V is TRBV4-2 and J is TRBJ2-4; 10 nucleotides agree with TRBD2. Germline V lookup: CDR1 LGHNA, CDR2 YNFKEQ. V lost 0 bases and J lost 3; bases outside the gene matches: 2. This CDR3 has 16 amino acids.

The V gene is TRBV7-9, the J gene TRBJ1-1, with 7 bases identical to TRBD1. Trimming removed 5 bases from V and 0 bases from J; junction bases left unmatched: 0. The CDR3 contains 13 residues. Germline loops: CDR1 SEHNR, CDR2 FQNEAQ (reference sequence). The CDR3 nucleotides are TGTGCCAGCAGCGGGACAGTGAACACTGAAGCTTTCTTT. This translates into CASSGTVNTEAFF.

The chain employs TRBV9 and TRBJ2-3, with D tentatively TRBD2 (6 bases). CDR3 size: 13 residues. With 4 bases removed from V and 1 base from J, the gap between germline ends came to 7 bases. Germline values: CDR1 SGDLS, CDR2 YYNGEE. CDR3: CASSWGGTDTQYF. CDR3 bases: TGTGCCAGCAGCTGGGGGGGCACAGATACGCAGTATTTT.

The rearrangement joins TRBV9 to TRBJ2-1, with 14 bases identical to TRBD2. Germline assignment: CDR1 SGDLS and CDR2 YYNGEE. The CDR3 extends over 18 amino acids. V was pared by 3 bases and J by 5 bases, with 10 bases of the junction left unmatched. The CDR3 loop reads CASSARSGTSGGHNEQFF. In nucleotides, the CDR3 is TGTGCCAGCAGCGCCCGTTCGGGGACTAGCGGGGGACACAATGAGCAGTTCTTC.

The V and J genes are TRBV5-5 and TRBJ1-1; TRBD1 might be the D (6 bases). This CDR3 contains 15 residues. The V end was cut by 4 bases, the J end by 4 bases, with 17 bases between. Germline V gene data show CDR1 as SGHKS and CDR2 as YYEKEE (reference sequence). CDR3 sequence (DNA): TGTGCCAGCAGCACCTTCCCGACAGGCAGCACTGAAGCTTTCTTT. Amino acid sequence: CASSTFPTGSTEAFF.

The chain has TRBV5-1 and TRBJ1-3, with 7 bases fitting TRBD1. The germline gives CDR1 SGHRS, CDR2 YFSETQ. Trimming took 0 bases from V and 2 from J; bases not matched to a gene: 2. The CDR3 length is 15 residues. CDR3 sequence reads: CASSLAGGAGNTIYF. CDR3 DNA sequence: TGCGCCAGCAGCTTGGCAGGGGGGGCTGGAAACACCATATATTTT.

This clone was counted once. V gene TRBV29-1 combines with J gene TRBJ2-1; a weak D match, TRBD2 (6 bases). The V gene lost 7 bases and the J gene lost 6 bases, with 16 bases spanning the gap. The CDR3 has 13 amino acids. Looked up from germline, CDR1 is SQVTM and CDR2 is ANQGSEA. The CDR3 DNA reads as TGCAGCGATACGTCCCCCGGGGGCAATGAGCAGTTCTTC. It encodes CSDTSPGGNEQFF.

The table lists this clone with a count of one. The rearrangement links TRBV24-1 to TRBJ1-3; D unclear. CDR3 length: 14 residues. The V gene's germline CDR1 is KGHDR and CDR2 SFDVKD. Trimming pared 7 bases from V and 1 base from J, leaving 10 bases between. The CDR3 nucleotides are TGTGCCACCAGAGCTAGCGGGTCTGGAAACACCATATATTTT. It yields the protein CATRASGSGNTIYF.

This clone has a handful of counts. The chain is built from TRBV10-3 and TRBJ1-1; D unclear. V dropped 4 bases and J dropped 5 bases, with 8 bases sitting between them. The germline CDR1 and CDR2 sequences are ENHRY and SYGVKD. The CDR3 totals 12 residues. The CDR3 is CAISVLGTEAFF. CDR3 sequence (DNA): TGTGCCATCAGTGTGCTGGGAACTGAAGCTTTCTTT.

This clone was seen once. This chain connects TRBV3-1 (or the pseudogene TRBV3-2) to TRBJ2-7; a possible D gene is TRBD1 (8 bases). Per the germline V gene, CDR1 is LGHDT and CDR2 is YNNKEL (reference sequence). The CDR3 is made up of 16 amino acids. Trimming pared 3 bases from V and 2 bases from J, leaving 17 bases between. CDR3 bases: TGTGCCAGCAGCCATTCGAGCGGGACAGGAACCTACGAGCAGTACTTC. It is translated as CASSHSSGTGTYEQYF.

This clone was counted a few times. The chain joins TRBV13 to TRBJ1-5; D ambiguous. Trimming shortened V by 0 bases and J by 6 bases, and 9 bases separated the two germline ends. The CDR3 spans 14 residues. Germline-derived CDR1 and CDR2 are PRHDT and FYEKMQ (reference sequence). The CDR3 loop is CASSLGKGSQPQHF. The DNA of the CDR3 is TGTGCCAGCAGCTTAGGCAAAGGGAGTCAGCCCCAGCATTTT. The entire variable domain, with the rest obtained from reference TRBV13 and TRBJ1-5, is as follows: AAGVIQSPRHLIKEKRETATLKCYPIPRHDTVYWYQQGPGQDPQFLISFYEKMQSDKGSIPDRFSAQQFSDYHSELNMSSLELGDSALYFCASSLGKGSQPQHFGDGTRLSIL.

The chain recombines TRBV3-1 (or the pseudogene TRBV3-2) with TRBJ1-3; D is uncertain. Trimming removed 4 bases at V and 0 bases at J, with 13 bases between. The CDR3 is 16 residues long. Germline V lookup: CDR1 LGHDT, CDR2 YNNKEL (reference sequence). CDR3 in amino acids: CASSPAIGPSGNTIYF. The CDR3 DNA reads as TGTGCCAGCAGCCCGGCAATCGGCCCCTCTGGAAACACCATATATTTT.

The chain combines TRBV6-5 with TRBJ2-1; TRBD1 is a possible D gene (6 bases). The CDR3 consists of 15 residues. Germline V gene sequence: CDR1 MNHEY, CDR2 SVGAGI. The ends were cut back, 2 bases at V and 6 bases at J, with 14 bases in the middle. The CDR3 spells CASSYRRTQGNEQFF. In DNA form, the CDR3 reads TGTGCCAGCAGTTACAGGCGAACACAGGGCAATGAGCAGTTCTTC.

The chain links TRBV4-2 to TRBJ2-5, with TRBD2 matching over 13 bases. V dropped 8 bases and J dropped 4; count of bases not matched to a gene: 1. The CDR3 covers 13 residues. Germline V gives CDR1 LGHNA, CDR2 YNFKEQ. The DNA of the CDR3 is TGTGCCAGCGGGACTAGCGGGATAGAGACCCAGTACTTC. This gives the protein CASGTSGIETQYF.

The rearrangement joins TRBV5-1 to TRBJ1-1; D ambiguous. The V end was cut by 0 bases, the J end by 0 bases, with 3 bases between. CDR3 length: 13 amino acids. Looked up from germline, CDR1 is SGHRS and CDR2 is YFSETQ. The CDR3 bases are TGCGCCAGCAGCTTGGAGTTGAACACTGAAGCTTTCTTT. It codes for CASSLELNTEAFF.

The chain recombines TRBV5-6 with TRBJ2-7; 9 bases line up with TRBD2. This CDR3 spans 14 amino acids. Germline CDR1 reads SGHDT; CDR2 reads YYEEEE. Losses at the gene ends were 4 bases for V and 4 bases for J; bases not matched to a gene: 6. This chain's CDR3 is CASSTTSGLYEQYF. CDR3 nucleotide sequence: TGTGCCAGCAGCACGACTAGCGGACTATACGAGCAGTACTTC.

V and J are TRBV30 and TRBJ1-5; D might be TRBD1 (6 bases). Germline V gene sequence: CDR1 GTSNPN, CDR2 SVGIG (reference sequence). The CDR3 runs to 14 residues. V shed 2 bases and J shed 3 bases, with 11 bases lying between them. CDR3: CAWSKGGTNQPQHF. CDR3 DNA sequence: TGTGCCTGGAGTAAAGGGGGGACCAATCAGCCCCAGCATTTT.